Below, one TCR beta chain is given with its context. What it recognizes is unknown. The entry originates in a study of cytotoxic CD8 clonotypes in ibrutinib-treated CLL. In the study overall: Responses: roughly 25 partial, 2 complete; after median approximately 68 months, about 15 stayed remitted, 12 progressed. Overall study results and limits: Clonality rose at ibrutinib response, held steady in sustained remission, and fell toward baseline at progression.

Trimming stripped 0 bases from V and 4 bases from J, with 16 bases between. This CDR3 region has 16 residues. Germline V gene lookup returns CDR1 SGDLS and CDR2 YYNGEE. Investigators sourced approximately 2.1 micrograms of genomic DNA from cryopreserved PBMCs for TCR beta libraries. Using immunoSEQ multiplex PCR, the repertoire was profiled, and TCRdb retains in-frame clones only, with some absent. Among 40,000 or so clones listed, under 80% were seen once. The specimen comprised PBMCs, sampled at disease progression, from a patient treated with ibrutinib. The chain links TRBV9 to TRBJ1-2; D unresolved. The receptor comes from a human donor with chronic lymphocytic leukemia. CDR3 loop: CASSVDPTEITYGYTF. The CDR3 coding sequence is TGTGCCAGCAGCGTAGACCCTACAGAGATAACCTATGGCTACACCTTC.